The 2 T cell receptor beta chains below all came from one sample that was sequenced in a study of cytomegalovirus exposure and HLA in healthy donors. The PCR employed 60 Vbeta primers together with 13 Jbeta primers. Assay used: immunoSEQ multiplex PCR; TCRdb lists only in-frame clones, some missing. The sample lists some 120,000 clones, about 80% occurring once. The sample was PBMCs. The receptors originated from a man aged 25 to 45 in good health and CMV-seropositive.

The gene calls are TRBV11-3 and TRBJ2-1; the D is unclear. Trimming cost V 5 bases and J 0 bases, with 8 bases left between them. This CDR3 comprises 14 residues. Germline CDR1 is SGHNT and CDR2 is YENEEA. CDR3 bases: TGTGCCAGCAGCATGAGGAACTCCTACAATGAGCAGTTCTTC. This gives the protein CASSMRNSYNEQFF.

The chain employs TRBV18 and TRBJ1-1; TRBD1 aligns across 12 bases. Unmatched junction bases numbered 5, after V lost 5 bases and J lost 7 bases. The CDR3 length is 14 residues. Germline V gives CDR1 KGHSH, CDR2 LQKENI. The DNA for the CDR3 is TGTGCCAGCTCATCCCGGGACAGGGGGCTTGAAGCTTTCTTT. Its translation is CASSSRDRGLEAFF.